These 20 T cell receptor beta chains came from one sample sequenced in a study of T cell repertoires in cytomegalovirus infection. MiXCR, applied by TCRdb to the reads, yields one record per CDR3 protein. Of 700,000 to 950,000 distinct CDR3 sequences in the sample, 32% were seen once. These receptors lack a known antigen. Sequencing used cultured CD8+ T cells from PBMCs, obtained from culture after CMV antigen stimulation. These receptors were taken from a human donor in good health (CMV status not recorded). Some clones in this sample may be carry-over from other donors' samples.

The chain carries TRBV6-2 or TRBV6-3 and TRBJ2-7; 8 nucleotides agree with TRBD1. The germline gives CDR1 MNHEY, CDR2 SVGEGT. J gave up 5 bases and V 4 bases, and 7 bases lay outside the gene matches. This CDR3 comprises 14 residues. CDR3 amino acids: CASSWTTGVDEQYV. The DNA of the CDR3 is TGTGCCAGCAGTTGGACGACAGGGGTCGACGAGCAGTACGTC.

The V and J genes are TRBV12-3 or TRBV12-4 and TRBJ2-5; TRBD1 agrees at 9 bases. This CDR3 is 14 amino acids long. Unmatched junction bases numbered 7, after V lost 6 bases and J lost 5 bases. CDR3 bases: TGTGCCAGCAGCGACTACAGGGGGCTGGAGACCCAGTACTTC. It encodes CASSDYRGLETQYF.

This clonotype was observed a handful of times. This chain links TRBV7-6 with TRBJ1-4; TRBD1 might be the D (5 bases). This CDR3 has 16 amino acids. Germline V lookup: CDR1 SGHVS, CDR2 FNYEAQ. Trimming removed 4 bases from V and 8 bases from J, with 20 bases in between. CDR3 nucleotide sequence: TGTGCCAGCAGCTCAAAAACCCGGGGACTCGTAGAAAAACTGTTTTTT. It codes for CASSSKTRGLVEKLFF. Variable domain in full (rest from reference TRBV7-6 and TRBJ1-4): GAGVSQSPRYKVTKRGQDVALRCDPISGHVSLYWYRQALGQGPEFLTYFNYEAQQDKSGLPNDRFSAERPEGSISTLTIQRTEQRDSAMYRCASSSKTRGLVEKLFFGSGTQLSVL.

Ten or more counts support this clonotype. The chain carries TRBV7-6 and TRBJ2-1, with D unresolved. The germline gives CDR1 SGHVS, CDR2 FNYEAQ. The CDR3 runs to 14 residues. The ends were cut back, 2 bases at V and 8 bases at J, with 13 bases in the middle. CDR3 DNA sequence: TGTGCCAGCAGCTTACGATTTTTATGGGATGAGCAGTTCTTC. Translated, it gives CASSLRFLWDEQFF. Full variable domain (outside the CDR3, taken from reference TRBV7-6 and TRBJ2-1): GAGVSQSPRYKVTKRGQDVALRCDPISGHVSLYWYRQALGQGPEFLTYFNYEAQQDKSGLPNDRFSAERPEGSISTLTIQRTEQRDSAMYRCASSLRFLWDEQFFGPGTRLTVL.

This clonotype was seen more than once but under ten times. V and J are TRBV18 and TRBJ2-4; TRBD1 might be the D (5 bases). Germline lookup yields CDR1 KGHSH and CDR2 LQKENI. The CDR3 has 17 amino acids. V was trimmed by 1 base and J by 6 bases, leaving 19 bases between them. CDR3 sequence: CASSPLRQQIFGNIQYF. The CDR3 DNA sequence: TGTGCCAGCTCACCACTCAGACAGCAAATTTTCGGAAACATTCAGTACTTC.

This clonotype was detected a few times. The chain recombines TRBV20-1 with TRBJ2-7; D might be TRBD1 (7 bases). V was trimmed by 4 bases and J by 5 bases, leaving 15 bases between them. Per germline, CDR1 DFQATT and CDR2 SNEGSKA (reference sequence). CDR3 length: 13 residues. The CDR3 loop is CSAMRQGGNEQYV. For the CDR3, the DNA is TGCAGTGCTATGCGACAGGGAGGTAACGAGCAGTACGTC.

The V gene is TRBV6-1, the J gene TRBJ2-2, with 8 nucleotides matching TRBD1. The CDR3 has 16 amino acids. J was trimmed by 5 bases and V by 2 bases; bases with no gene match: 7. Germline CDR1 reads MNHNS; CDR2 reads SASEGT. The CDR3 nucleotides are TGTGCCAGCAGTGAAATGGACAGGGCGAGGACCGGGGAGCTGTTTTTT. Protein: CASSEMDRARTGELFF.

The V call is TRBV6-2 or TRBV6-3, the J call TRBJ1-5; D remains unclear. The V gene's germline CDR1 is MNHEY and CDR2 SVGEGT. V lost 0 bases, J lost 3 bases, and 6 bases lay in between. The CDR3 is 14 residues long. The CDR3 region has the DNA TGTGCCAGCAGTTACTCGAATACCAATCAGCCCCAGCATTTT. Translating gives CASSYSNTNQPQHF.

The genes are TRBV2 and TRBJ1-1; D is uncertain. CDR1 SNHLY and CDR2 FYNNEI come from the germline V gene. The CDR3 extends over 13 amino acids. V gave up 6 bases and J gave up 0 bases, with 8 bases separating them. CDR3 region: CASRVLVNTEAFF. The CDR3 coding sequence is TGTGCCAGCAGAGTTTTGGTGAACACTGAAGCTTTCTTT.

This clonotype was counted many times. This chain links TRBV7-8 with TRBJ1-5; TRBD1 matches 8 bases. In germline, CDR1 is SGHVS, CDR2 FQNEAQ. The V segment lost 2 bases and the J segment 3 bases; nucleotides outside the gene matches: 12. The CDR3 totals 18 residues. The CDR3 region is CASSLSQWTGFSNQPQHF. DNA for the CDR3: TGTGCCAGCAGCTTATCACAATGGACAGGGTTTTCCAATCAGCCCCAGCATTTT.

The sample holds a few counts of this clonotype. The chain uses TRBV29-1 and TRBJ1-1; D gene ambiguous. Trimming left V 3 bases short and J 0 bases short, with 8 bases between. This CDR3 is built from 13 residues. The V gene's germline CDR1 is SQVTM and CDR2 ANQGSEA. CDR3 residues: CSVEVSMNTEAFF. The CDR3 coding sequence is TGCAGCGTTGAGGTCAGCATGAACACTGAAGCTTTCTTT.

This chain uses TRBV20-1 with TRBJ2-7, with D unclear. The CDR3 spans 13 residues. Between the trimmed V and J ends, which lost 0 bases and 2 bases, there was a span of 8 bases. Germline CDR1 reads DFQATT; CDR2 reads SNEGSKA (reference sequence). CDR3 sequence (DNA): TGCAGTGCTAGAGACCGTAGGACCTACGAGCAGTACTTC. This sequence encodes CSARDRRTYEQYF.

This chain joins TRBV11-1 and TRBJ2-4, with TRBD1 matching over 7 bases. The CDR3 loop spans 13 amino acids. V shed 4 bases, J shed 5 bases, and the junction held 2 bases outside the gene matches. CDR1 SGHAT and CDR2 FQDESV come from the germline V gene (reference sequence). The CDR3 reads CASSWDSENIQYF. CDR3 DNA sequence: TGTGCCAGCAGCTGGGACAGTGAAAACATTCAGTACTTC. The full variable domain, rest sourced from reference TRBV11-1 and TRBJ2-4, is EAEVAQSPRYKITEKSQAVAFWCDPISGHATLYWYRQILGQGPELLVQFQDESVVDDSQLPKDRFSAERLKGVDSTLKIQPAELGDSAMYLCASSWDSENIQYFGAGTRLSVL.

The V and J genes are TRBV5-6 and TRBJ2-5; 15 bases align to TRBD2. The CDR3 is made up of 18 amino acids. CDR1 and CDR2 from the germline V gene are SGHDT and YYEEEE. V gave up 2 bases and J gave up 5 bases; unmatched junction bases: 10. Written as DNA, the CDR3 is TGTGCCAGCAGCTTCTGGACTAGCGGGGGGGCCAGAGTTGAGACCCAGTACTTC. Amino acid sequence: CASSFWTSGGARVETQYF.

This clonotype was found a few times. The chain is built from TRBV11-2 and TRBJ2-3; TRBD2 matches at 12 bases. The CDR3 consists of 16 residues. The trim removed 3 bases at V and 6 bases at J, leaving 7 bases unmatched. CDR1 is SGHAT, CDR2 FQNNGV, per germline. CDR3 coding DNA: TGTGCCAGCAGCTTCGGACTAGCGGGGCCTCGGGATACGCAGTATTTT. This gives the protein CASSFGLAGPRDTQYF.

This clonotype occurred a few times. The rearrangement links TRBV24-1 to TRBJ2-1, with D hard to call. The V gene's germline CDR1 is KGHDR and CDR2 SFDVKD. With 0 bases removed from V and 7 bases from J, the gap between germline ends came to 3 bases. The CDR3 has 12 amino acids. As DNA, the CDR3 is TGTGCCACCAGTGATTTGGGGAATGAGCAGTTCTTC. This translates into CATSDLGNEQFF.

The chain joins TRBV7-2 to TRBJ2-7; no clear D gene. Deletions cut 5 bases from V and 2 bases from J, with 16 bases between. The CDR3 covers 15 residues. Germline V lookup: CDR1 SGHTA, CDR2 FQGNSA. In DNA, the CDR3 is TGTGCCAGCAGCGGGTGGCGGACGGAAGCCTACGAGCAGTACGTC. This encodes CASSGWRTEAYEQYV.

The gene calls are TRBV12-3 or TRBV12-4 and TRBJ2-2; perhaps TRBD2 as D (6 bases). Trimming pared 11 bases from V and 6 bases from J, leaving 10 bases between. The CDR3 extends over 11 amino acids. CDR3 DNA: TGTGCCGAGGAGGGTGCCGGGGAGCTGTTTTTT. This translates into CAEEGAGELFF.

In DNA form, the CDR3 reads TGTGCCAGCAGCCTCCTCCCCGGCGATACAGATACGCAGTATTTT. It specifies CASSLLPGDTDTQYF. The J gene is TRBJ2-3, the V gene TRBV27; D gene ambiguous. Looked up from germline, CDR1 is MNHEY and CDR2 is SMNVEV (reference sequence). This CDR3 has 15 residues. V was trimmed by 6 bases and J by 3 bases, leaving 16 bases between them.

This clonotype was seen a few times. The chain carries TRBV7-9 and TRBJ1-4, with D unresolved. Per the germline V gene, CDR1 is SEHNR and CDR2 is FQNEAQ (reference sequence). The CDR3 loop spans 13 amino acids. Trimming shortened V by 8 bases and J by 8 bases, and 15 bases separated the two germline ends. The CDR3 region is CASASSIREKLFF. CDR3 coding DNA: TGTGCCAGCGCGTCGTCCATAAGGGAAAAACTGTTTTTT.